This T cell receptor (beta chain) is drawn from a study of OX40 agonist ivuxolimab in advanced cancers. Note on this clone: Antigen: not known.

The trim removed 5 bases at V and 0 bases at J, leaving 9 bases unmatched. CDR3 length equals 18 residues. The germline V gene encodes CDR1 SGHVS and CDR2 FQNEAQ. Findings and limits, study-wide: CD4+ and CD8+ blood T cells expanded clonally by week 6 at 0.1 to 3.0 mg/kg.

Data came from immunoSEQ multiplex PCR; TCRdb stores just in-frame clones and leaves some out. Of approximately 80,000 clones listed, roughly nine tenths are singletons. Autoimmune disease history or systemic immunosuppression led to patients being barred. Blood samples were obtained at baseline, cycle 4 day 1, and cycle 7 day 1. The chain joins TRBV7-8 to TRBJ2-7; 14 bases map to TRBD2. Specimen: CD4+ or CD8+ T cells sorted from blood, collected in a trial of the OX40 agonist ivuxolimab. The source of this sequence is an adult with an advanced solid tumor such as melanoma, head and neck, liver or kidney cancer. The CDR3 is CASSVPGLAGVGSYEQYF. The CDR3 region has the DNA TGTGCCAGCAGCGTACCGGGACTAGCGGGAGTCGGCTCCTACGAGCAGTACTTC. Variable domain in full (rest from reference TRBV7-8 and TRBJ2-7): GAGVSQSPRYKVAKRGQDVALRCDPISGHVSLFWYQQALGQGPEFLTYFQNEAQLDKSGLPSDRFFAERPEGSVSTLKIQRTQQEDSAVYLCASSVPGLAGVGSYEQYFGPGTRLTVT.